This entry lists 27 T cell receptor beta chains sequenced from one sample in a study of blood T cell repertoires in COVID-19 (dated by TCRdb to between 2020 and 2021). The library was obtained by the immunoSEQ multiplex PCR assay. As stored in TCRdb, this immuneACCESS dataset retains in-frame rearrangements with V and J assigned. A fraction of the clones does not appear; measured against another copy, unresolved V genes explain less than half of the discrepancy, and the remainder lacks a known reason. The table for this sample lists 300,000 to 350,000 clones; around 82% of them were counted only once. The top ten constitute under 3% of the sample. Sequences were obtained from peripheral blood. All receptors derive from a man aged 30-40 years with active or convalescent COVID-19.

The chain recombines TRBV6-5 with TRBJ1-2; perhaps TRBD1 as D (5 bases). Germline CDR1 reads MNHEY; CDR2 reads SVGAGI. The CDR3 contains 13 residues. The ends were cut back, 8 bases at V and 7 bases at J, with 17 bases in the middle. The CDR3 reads CASGGLAGLGYTF. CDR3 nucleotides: TGTGCCAGCGGGGGGTTAGCGGGGCTTGGCTACACCTTC.

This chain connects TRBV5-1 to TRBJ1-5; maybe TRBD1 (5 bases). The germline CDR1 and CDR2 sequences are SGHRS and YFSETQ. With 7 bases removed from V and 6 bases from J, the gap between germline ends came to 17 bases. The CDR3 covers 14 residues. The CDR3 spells CASVNRKVLQPQHF. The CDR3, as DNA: TGCGCCAGCGTGAACAGGAAGGTGCTTCAGCCCCAGCATTTT.

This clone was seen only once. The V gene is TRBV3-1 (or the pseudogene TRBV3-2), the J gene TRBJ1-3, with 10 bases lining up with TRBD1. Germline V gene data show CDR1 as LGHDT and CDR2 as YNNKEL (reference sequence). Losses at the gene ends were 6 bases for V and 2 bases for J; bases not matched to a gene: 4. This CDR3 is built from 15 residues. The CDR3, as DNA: TGTGCCAGCAGTCCCGGGACAGGGGCTGGAAACACCATATATTTT. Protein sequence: CASSPGTGAGNTIYF.

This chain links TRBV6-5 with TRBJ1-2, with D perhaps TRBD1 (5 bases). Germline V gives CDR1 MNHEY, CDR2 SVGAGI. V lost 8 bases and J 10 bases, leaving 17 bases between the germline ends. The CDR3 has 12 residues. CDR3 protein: CASGRGGNYYTF. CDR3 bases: TGTGCCAGCGGCCGGGGGGGTAATTACTACACCTTC.

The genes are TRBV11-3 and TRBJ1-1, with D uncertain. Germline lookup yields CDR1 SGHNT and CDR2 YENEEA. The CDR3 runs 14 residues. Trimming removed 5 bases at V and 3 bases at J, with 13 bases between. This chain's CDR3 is CASSAEGVDTEAFF. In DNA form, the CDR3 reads TGTGCCAGCAGCGCGGAGGGCGTGGACACTGAAGCTTTCTTT.

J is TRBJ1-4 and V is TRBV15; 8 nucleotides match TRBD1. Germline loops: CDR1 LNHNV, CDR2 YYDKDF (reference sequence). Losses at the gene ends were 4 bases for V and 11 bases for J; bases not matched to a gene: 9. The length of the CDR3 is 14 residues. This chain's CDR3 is CATSKSRGQGKLFF. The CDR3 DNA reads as TGTGCCACCAGCAAGTCCAGGGGGCAAGGGAAACTGTTTTTT.

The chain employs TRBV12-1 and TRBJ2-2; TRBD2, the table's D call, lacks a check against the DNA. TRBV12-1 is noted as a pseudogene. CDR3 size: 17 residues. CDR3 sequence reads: CASSFGGLAGDTGELFF. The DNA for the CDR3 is TGTGCCAGCAGCTTTGGGGGACTAGCGGGAGATACCGGGGAGCTGTTTTTT.

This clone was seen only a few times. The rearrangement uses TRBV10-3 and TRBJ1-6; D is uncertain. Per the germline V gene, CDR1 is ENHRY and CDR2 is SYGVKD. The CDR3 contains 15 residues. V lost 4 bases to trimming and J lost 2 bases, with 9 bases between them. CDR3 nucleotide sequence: TGTGCCATCAGTGTTACCGGGGCCTATAATTCACCCCTCCACTTT. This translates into CAISVTGAYNSPLHF.

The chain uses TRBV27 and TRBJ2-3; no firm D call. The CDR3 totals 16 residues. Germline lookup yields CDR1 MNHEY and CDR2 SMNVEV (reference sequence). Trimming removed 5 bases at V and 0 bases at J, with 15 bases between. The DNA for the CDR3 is TGTGCCAGCAGTCCGTGGTCGGTTTCTAGCACAGATACGCAGTATTTT. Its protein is CASSPWSVSSTDTQYF.

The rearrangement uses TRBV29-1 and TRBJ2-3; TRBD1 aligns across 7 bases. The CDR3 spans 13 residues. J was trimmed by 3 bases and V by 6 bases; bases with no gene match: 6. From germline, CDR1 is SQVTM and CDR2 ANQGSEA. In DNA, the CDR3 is TGCAGCGTCCCACAGGGGAGAACAGATACGCAGTATTTT. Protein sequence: CSVPQGRTDTQYF.

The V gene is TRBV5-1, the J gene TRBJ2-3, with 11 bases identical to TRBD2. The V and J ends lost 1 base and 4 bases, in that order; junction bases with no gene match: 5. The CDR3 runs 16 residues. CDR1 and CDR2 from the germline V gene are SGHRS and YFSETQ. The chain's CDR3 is CASSLLAGGPADTQYF. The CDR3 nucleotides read TGCGCCAGCAGCTTGTTAGCGGGAGGGCCTGCAGATACGCAGTATTTT.

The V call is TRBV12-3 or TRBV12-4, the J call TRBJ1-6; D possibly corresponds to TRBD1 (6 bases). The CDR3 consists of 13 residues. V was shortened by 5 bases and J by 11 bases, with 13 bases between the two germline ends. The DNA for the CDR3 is TGTGCCAGCAGTCGATACAGGGTTGCACCCCTCCACTTT. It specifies CASSRYRVAPLHF.

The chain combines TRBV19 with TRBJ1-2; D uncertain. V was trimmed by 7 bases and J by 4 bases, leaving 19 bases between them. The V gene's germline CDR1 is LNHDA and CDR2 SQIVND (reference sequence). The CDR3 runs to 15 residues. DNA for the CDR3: TGTGCCAGTACCGCCGGCGGGCCGGGCGGCTATGGCTACACCTTC. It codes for CASTAGGPGGYGYTF.

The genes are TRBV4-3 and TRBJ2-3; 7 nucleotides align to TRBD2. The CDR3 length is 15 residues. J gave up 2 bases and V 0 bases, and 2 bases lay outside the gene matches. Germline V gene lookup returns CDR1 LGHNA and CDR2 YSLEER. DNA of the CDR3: TGCGCCAGCAGCCAAGAGAGCGGGATCACAGATACGCAGTATTTT. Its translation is CASSQESGITDTQYF.

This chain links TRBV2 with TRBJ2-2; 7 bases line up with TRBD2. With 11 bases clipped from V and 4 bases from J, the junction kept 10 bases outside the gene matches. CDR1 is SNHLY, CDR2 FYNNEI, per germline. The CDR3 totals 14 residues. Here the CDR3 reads CARSSSGPTGELFF. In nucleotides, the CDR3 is TGTGCCCGATCCTCTAGCGGCCCCACCGGGGAGCTGTTTTTT.

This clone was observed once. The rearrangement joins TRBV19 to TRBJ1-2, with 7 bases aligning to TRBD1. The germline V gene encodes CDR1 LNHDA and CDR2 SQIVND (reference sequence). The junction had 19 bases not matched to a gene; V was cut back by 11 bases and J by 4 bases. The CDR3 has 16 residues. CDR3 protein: CAGYRGRRGTGYGYTF. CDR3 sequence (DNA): TGTGCCGGGTACAGGGGAAGAAGGGGGACGGGCTATGGCTACACCTTC.

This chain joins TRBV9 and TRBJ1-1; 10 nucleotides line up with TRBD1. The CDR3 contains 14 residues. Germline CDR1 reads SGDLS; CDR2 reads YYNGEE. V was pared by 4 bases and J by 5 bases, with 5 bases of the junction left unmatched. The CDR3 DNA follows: TGTGCCAGCAGCAGGGACAGGGGTGGGACTGAAGCTTTCTTT. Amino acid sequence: CASSRDRGGTEAFF.

The CDR3 is CASSPDRLNEKLFF. DNA for the CDR3: TGTGCCAGCAGTCCCGACAGGTTAAATGAAAAACTGTTTTTT. V is TRBV6-5 and J is TRBJ1-4; possibly TRBD1 for D (6 bases). The V end was cut by 5 bases, the J end by 5 bases, with 12 bases between. Germline CDR1 and CDR2: MNHEY and SVGAGI. This CDR3 spans 14 amino acids.

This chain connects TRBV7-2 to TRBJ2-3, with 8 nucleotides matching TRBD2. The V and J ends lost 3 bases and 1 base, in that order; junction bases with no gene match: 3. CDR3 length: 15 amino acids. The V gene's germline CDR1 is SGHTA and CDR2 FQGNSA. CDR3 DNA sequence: TGTGCCAGCAGCTTGGATAGCGGGGGCACAGATACGCAGTATTTT. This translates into CASSLDSGGTDTQYF. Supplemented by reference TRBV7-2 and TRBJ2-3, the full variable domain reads GAGVSQSPSNKVTEKGKDVELRCDPISGHTALYWYRQSLGQGLEFLIYFQGNSAPDKSGLPSDRFSAERTGGSVSTLTIQRTQQEDSAVYLCASSLDSGGTDTQYFGPGTRLTVL.

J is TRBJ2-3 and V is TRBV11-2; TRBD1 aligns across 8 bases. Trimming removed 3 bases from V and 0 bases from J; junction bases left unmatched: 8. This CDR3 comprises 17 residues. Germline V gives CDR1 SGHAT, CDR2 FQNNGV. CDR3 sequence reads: CASSFGFTGGSTDTQYF. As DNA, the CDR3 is TGTGCCAGCAGCTTCGGGTTCACAGGGGGAAGCACAGATACGCAGTATTTT. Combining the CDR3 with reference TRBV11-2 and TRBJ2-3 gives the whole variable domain EAGVAQSPRYKIIEKRQSVAFWCNPISGHATLYWYQQILGQGPKLLIQFQNNGVVDDSQLPKDRFSAERLKGVDSTLKIQPAKLEDSAVYLCASSFGFTGGSTDTQYFGPGTRLTVL.

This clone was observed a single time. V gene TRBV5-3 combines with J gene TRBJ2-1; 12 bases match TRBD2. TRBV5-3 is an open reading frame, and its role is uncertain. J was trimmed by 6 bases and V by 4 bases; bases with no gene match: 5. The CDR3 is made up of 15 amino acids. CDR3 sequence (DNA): TGTGCCAGAAGCACCACTAGCGGGGGGCCCAATGAGCAGTTCTTC. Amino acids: CARSTTSGGPNEQFF.

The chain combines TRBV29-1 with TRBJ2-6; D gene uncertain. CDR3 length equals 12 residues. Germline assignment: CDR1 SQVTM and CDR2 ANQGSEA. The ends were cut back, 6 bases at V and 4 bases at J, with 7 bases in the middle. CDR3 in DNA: TGCAGCGTAGTGACAGGGGCCAACGTCCTGACTTTC. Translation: CSVVTGANVLTF.

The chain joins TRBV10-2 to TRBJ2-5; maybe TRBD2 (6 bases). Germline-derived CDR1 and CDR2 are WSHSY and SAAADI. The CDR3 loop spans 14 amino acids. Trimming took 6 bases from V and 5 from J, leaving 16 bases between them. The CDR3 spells CASREVGGRETQYF. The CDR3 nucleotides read TGCGCCAGCAGAGAAGTCGGAGGGCGGGAGACCCAGTACTTC.

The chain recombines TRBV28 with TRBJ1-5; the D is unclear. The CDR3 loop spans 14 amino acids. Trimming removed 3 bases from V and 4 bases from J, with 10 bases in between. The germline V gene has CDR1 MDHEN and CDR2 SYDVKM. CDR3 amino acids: CASSFRDYNQPQHF. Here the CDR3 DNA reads TGTGCCAGCAGTTTTCGGGATTATAATCAGCCCCAGCATTTT.

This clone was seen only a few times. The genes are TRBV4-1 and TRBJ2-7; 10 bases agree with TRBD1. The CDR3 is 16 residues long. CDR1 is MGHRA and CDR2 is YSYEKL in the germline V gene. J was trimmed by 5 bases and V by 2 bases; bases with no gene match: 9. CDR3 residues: CASSQPTGGFGNEQYF. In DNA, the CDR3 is TGCGCCAGCAGCCAACCGACAGGGGGCTTTGGAAACGAGCAGTACTTC.

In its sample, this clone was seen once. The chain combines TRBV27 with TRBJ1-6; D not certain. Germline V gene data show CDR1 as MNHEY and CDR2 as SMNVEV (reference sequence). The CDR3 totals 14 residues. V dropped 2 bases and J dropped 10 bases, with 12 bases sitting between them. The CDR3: CASSLRRQDSPLHF. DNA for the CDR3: TGTGCCAGCAGTTTACGGCGACAAGACTCACCCCTCCACTTT.

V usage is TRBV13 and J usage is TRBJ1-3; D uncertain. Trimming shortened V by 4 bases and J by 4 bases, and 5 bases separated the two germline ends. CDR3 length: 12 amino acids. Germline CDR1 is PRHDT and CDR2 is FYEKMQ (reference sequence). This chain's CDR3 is CASSSRGNTIYF. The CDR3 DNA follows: TGTGCCAGCAGCTCTAGGGGAAACACCATATATTTT.